The 13 T cell receptor beta chains listed next were all sequenced from one sample in a study of cytomegalovirus exposure and HLA in healthy donors (dated by TCRdb to between 2016 and 2019). The library was obtained by the immunoSEQ multiplex PCR assay. For the multiplex PCR, a mixture combining 60 forward primers for TCR Vbeta segments and 13 reverse primers for TCR Jbeta segments was used. Sourced from immuneACCESS, this table was stored by TCRdb with only in-frame sequences that have V and J called. A share of the clones is absent; for the studies checked, an unresolved V gene accounts for under half, and the remainder has no known explanation. This sample has 150,000 to 200,000 clones in its table, and approximately 82% of those were observed once. The ten largest clonotypes hold more than 7% of the sample. Input material: PBMCs. The receptors originated from a male donor in good health and CMV-seropositive.

This clone was seen only once. The V call is TRBV7-6, the J call TRBJ1-1; D gene unclear. V was pared by 5 bases and J by 5 bases, with 12 bases between. This CDR3 is 13 amino acids long. CDR1 and CDR2 from the germline V gene are SGHVS and FNYEAQ. DNA of the CDR3: TGTGCCAGCAGCCCGGGTACGGGAACTGAAGCTTTCTTT. Its protein product is CASSPGTGTEAFF.

This clone was counted a single time. The chain uses TRBV28 and TRBJ2-4; D is perhaps TRBD2 (6 bases). V was trimmed by 1 base and J by 13 bases, leaving 11 bases between them. The CDR3 loop spans 12 amino acids. Germline CDR1 is MDHEN and CDR2 is SYDVKM. The CDR3 loop reads CASSLFPGLQYF. The CDR3 nucleotides are TGTGCCAGCAGTTTATTTCCGGGACTGCAGTACTTC.

The J gene is TRBJ1-2, the V gene TRBV7-8, with TRBD1 matching over 7 bases. The CDR3 length is 13 residues. The germline V gene has CDR1 SGHVS and CDR2 FQNEAQ. Trimming removed 4 bases from V and 8 bases from J; junction bases left unmatched: 7. The CDR3 spells CASSSYTGEGYTF. CDR3 nucleotides: TGTGCCAGCAGCTCCTATACAGGGGAAGGCTACACCTTC.

The chain employs TRBV5-4 and TRBJ2-5, with D tentatively TRBD1 (6 bases). The V gene lost 1 base and the J gene lost 1 base, with 14 bases spanning the gap. Germline V gives CDR1 SGHNT, CDR2 YYREEE (reference sequence). This CDR3 comprises 16 residues. This CDR3 reads CASSLNPGTSQETQYF. The CDR3 coding sequence is TGTGCCAGCAGCTTGAATCCCGGGACAAGCCAAGAGACCCAGTACTTC.

The genes are TRBV4-3 and TRBJ2-3; D is perhaps TRBD2 (5 bases). Germline V gives CDR1 LGHNA, CDR2 YSLEER. Trimming pared 0 bases from V and 1 base from J, leaving 14 bases between. The CDR3 totals 17 residues. CDR3 sequence: CASSQDWGDTRTDTQYF. The CDR3 DNA follows: TGCGCCAGCAGCCAAGATTGGGGAGACACTCGCACAGATACGCAGTATTTT.

The V and J genes are TRBV7-6 and TRBJ2-1, with 16 nucleotides matching TRBD2. The CDR3 is made up of 15 amino acids. V was pared by 4 bases and J by 10 bases, with 4 bases of the junction left unmatched. CDR1 SGHVS and CDR2 FNYEAQ come from the germline V gene. The CDR3 reads CASSSGLAGGEEQFF. The CDR3 DNA is TGTGCCAGCAGCTCGGGACTAGCGGGGGGGGAGGAGCAGTTCTTC.

This clone occurred a few times. The J gene is TRBJ1-5, the V gene TRBV4-3; 10 nucleotides agree with TRBD1. The CDR3 extends over 14 amino acids. CDR1 is LGHNA and CDR2 is YSLEER in the germline V gene. V lost 4 bases and J lost 4; bases outside the gene matches: 1. The CDR3 coding sequence is TGCGCCAGCAGCCCGGACAGGGGGAATCAGCCCCAGCATTTT. It yields the protein CASSPDRGNQPQHF.

This clone has only one observation. The V call is TRBV5-4, the J call TRBJ2-7, with D maybe TRBD2 (6 bases). The CDR3 contains 16 residues. V shed 4 bases and J shed 5 bases, with 22 bases lying between them. From germline, CDR1 is SGHNT and CDR2 YYREEE (reference sequence). The CDR3 sequence: CASSRGTLGGSDEQYF. The CDR3 nucleotides are TGTGCCAGCAGCCGGGGGACCCTAGGAGGTTCGGACGAGCAGTACTTC.

The chain uses TRBV15 and TRBJ2-7, with 8 bases lining up with TRBD1. Germline CDR1 reads LNHNV; CDR2 reads YYDKDF (reference sequence). V was clipped by 6 bases and J by 3 bases; unmatched bases: 1. This CDR3 comprises 12 residues. The CDR3 coding sequence is TGTGCCACCAGTGGACAGGGCTACGAGCAGTACTTC. This sequence encodes CATSGQGYEQYF.

J is TRBJ2-2 and V is TRBV25-1; tentative D call: TRBD1 (5 bases). The V gene lost 5 bases and the J gene lost 4 bases, with 17 bases spanning the gap. This CDR3 is built from 16 residues. Germline V gives CDR1 MGHDK, CDR2 SYGVNS. The CDR3 region is CASSRQFPVSTGELFF. DNA of the CDR3: TGTGCCAGCAGTAGACAGTTCCCTGTGAGCACCGGGGAGCTGTTTTTT.

The chain combines TRBV7-6 with TRBJ1-1, with D possibly being TRBD1 (6 bases). This CDR3 is built from 15 residues. V was clipped by 2 bases and J by 4 bases, with 14 bases between them. CDR1 is SGHVS and CDR2 is FNYEAQ in the germline V gene. The CDR3 sequence: CASSLTGPRVTEAFF. The DNA for the CDR3 is TGTGCCAGCAGCTTAACAGGGCCCCGGGTCACTGAAGCTTTCTTT.

The chain combines TRBV27 with TRBJ2-7; no firm D call. Germline V gives CDR1 MNHEY, CDR2 SMNVEV (reference sequence). Trimming took off 3 bases at V and 1 base at J, with 10 bases between the two ends. This CDR3 region has 14 residues. This CDR3 is CASSFLGASYEQYF. In nucleotides, the CDR3 is TGTGCCAGCAGTTTTCTGGGCGCGTCCTACGAGCAGTACTTC.

J is TRBJ1-5 and V is TRBV19; no reliable D call. The CDR3 has 13 amino acids. Per the germline V gene, CDR1 is LNHDA and CDR2 is SQIVND (reference sequence). V lost 1 base and J 9 bases, leaving 10 bases between the germline ends. CDR3 sequence reads: CASSIGLDAPQHF. For the CDR3, the DNA is TGTGCCAGTAGTATAGGATTAGATGCGCCCCAGCATTTT.